This entry features one TCR beta chain sequence. Amplification used 60 Vbeta primers and 13 Jbeta primers. Libraries were prepared by immunoSEQ multiplex PCR; TCRdb keeps only in-frame clonotypes and omits some of them. The sample lists 90,000 or so clones; around four fifths were seen once. Germline V gene lookup returns CDR1 MDHEN and CDR2 SYDVKM. V lost 7 bases, J lost 6 bases, and 19 bases stayed unmatched. The CDR3 sequence is 19 residues long. The entry originates in a study of cytomegalovirus exposure and HLA in healthy donors. The rearrangement joins TRBV28 to TRBJ1-6, with 9 bases fitting TRBD1. This sequence originates from a male donor in good health and CMV-seropositive. Sequenced sample: PBMCs. CDR3 in amino acids: CASTSEGFGTGHPNSPLHF. The CDR3 region has the DNA TGTGCCAGCACTTCGGAAGGGTTTGGGACAGGGCATCCTAATTCACCCCTCCACTTT. Filled out from reference TRBV28 and TRBJ1-6, the complete variable domain reads DVKVTQSSRYLVKRTGEKVFLECVQDMDHENMFWYRQDPGLGLRLIYFSYDVKMKEKGDIPEGYSVSREKKERFSLILESASTNQTSMYLCASTSEGFGTGHPNSPLHFGNGTRLTVT.